A selection of T cell receptor beta chains follows, all from one sample in a study of blood T cell repertoires in COVID-19. Generated by immunoSEQ multiplex PCR, the TCRdb table keeps only in-frame clones and is missing some. The top ten clones hold around 38% of a sample with some 150,000 clones, around 86% of them seen once. Sequenced: peripheral blood. The receptors originated from a man in his fifties who had recovered from COVID-19. CDR3s include the opening cysteine and the closing phenylalanine or tryptophan. The order of the fields is D gene, clone size, J gene, V gene, CDR3 protein, CDR3 DNA. The D gene is left open where the match is weak. Where a row states a size, it is once, few, many or the class of an expanded clone; other rows omit it.

>TRBD1|-|TRBJ2-5|TRBV4-1
CASSGDRGRWETQYF
TGCGCCAGCAGCGGAGACAGGGGGCGTTGGGAGACCCAGTACTTC
>TRBD2|-|TRBJ2-1|TRBV4-2
CASSQAGTSGNNEQFF
TGTGCCAGCAGCCAGGCGGGGACTAGCGGGAACAATGAGCAGTTCTTC
>-|few|TRBJ1-5|TRBV5-1
CASSLKGDSNQPQHF
TGCGCCAGCAGCTTGAAGGGGGATAGCAATCAGCCCCAGCATTTT
>-|few|TRBJ2-1|TRBV7-9
CASSLVNGEQFF
TGTGCCAGCAGCTTAGTAAACGGTGAGCAGTTCTTC
>-|-|TRBJ1-5|TRBV4-1
CASSQVGVGQGSNQPQHF
TGCGCCAGCAGCCAAGTCGGTGTTGGGCAGGGGAGCAATCAGCCCCAGCATTTT
>TRBD1|once|TRBJ1-6|TRBV3-1/TRBV3-2
CASSRSWDRVNSPLHF
TGTGCCAGCAGCCGCTCCTGGGACAGGGTCAATTCACCCCTCCACTTT
>TRBD2|-|TRBJ2-1|TRBV12-5
CASGLASSGVSAADEQFF
TGTGCTAGTGGTTTGGCGAGTAGCGGGGTATCCGCGGCCGATGAGCAGTTCTTC
>TRBD2|-|TRBJ2-7|TRBV5-1
CASTIGGSQGMEQYF
TGCGCCAGCACTATCGGGGGGTCCCAGGGTATGGAGCAGTACTTC
>-|once|TRBJ1-1|TRBV5-6
CASSLGLSVMAFF
TGTGCCAGCAGCTTGGGACTATCTGTGATGGCTTTCTTT
>-|-|TRBJ1-4|TRBV6-2/TRBV6-3
CASSYYERSEKLFF
TGTGCCAGCAGTTACTACGAGAGGAGTGAAAAACTGTTTTTT
>-|-|TRBJ2-3|TRBV29-1
CSVERQRSTDTQYF
TGCAGCGTTGAACGTCAGCGAAGCACAGATACGCAGTATTTT
>TRBD1|-|TRBJ1-4|TRBV3-1/TRBV3-2
CASSQPGRGLLVELFF
TGTGCCAGCAGCCAACCGGGCAGGGGGTTGTTGGTAGAACTGTTTTTT
>TRBD1|few|TRBJ2-4|TRBV4-3
CASSQGQGRYIQYF
TGCGCCAGCAGCCAAGGACAGGGTCGGTACATTCAGTACTTC
>-|few|TRBJ1-3|TRBV9
CASSVAPGGQAGNTIYF
TGTGCCAGCAGCGTAGCCCCCGGGGGGCAAGCTGGAAACACCATATATTTT
>-|-|TRBJ1-3|TRBV7-9
CASSPHSGNTIYF
TGTGCCAGCAGCCCCCACAGTGGAAACACCATATATTTT
>TRBD1|-|TRBJ1-1|TRBV4-2
CASSQLTGSTTEAFF
TGTGCCAGCAGCCAATTGACAGGGAGCACCACTGAAGCTTTCTTT
>-|-|TRBJ1-4|TRBV20-1
CSASDRRGNEKLFF
TGCAGTGCCAGTGACAGGAGGGGAAATGAAAAACTGTTTTTT
>-|-|TRBJ2-7|TRBV6-1
CASSEWGQGEQYF
TGTGCCAGCAGTGAATGGGGGCAGGGCGAGCAGTACTTC
>TRBD1|-|TRBJ2-1|TRBV19
CASQLTGGTYNEQFF
TGTGCCAGCCAGCTGACAGGGGGGACCTACAATGAGCAGTTCTTC
>TRBD1|-|TRBJ1-5|TRBV19
CASSTRRGREQPQHF
TGTGCCAGTAGTACTCGCAGGGGGCGCGAACAGCCCCAGCATTTT
>-|-|TRBJ2-3|TRBV18
CASSPLATGSTDTQYF
TGTGCCAGCTCACCACTAGCAACAGGGTCCACAGATACGCAGTATTTT
>-|few|TRBJ1-2|TRBV30
CAWSLGYGYTF
TGTGCCTGGAGTCTCGGGTATGGCTACACCTTC
>TRBD1|-|TRBJ1-2|TRBV7-2
CASSSGQGADGYTF
TGTGCCAGCAGCTCCGGACAGGGGGCGGATGGCTACACCTTC
>TRBD1|-|TRBJ2-3|TRBV7-9
CASSRSDRGAGTDTQYF
TGTGCCAGCAGCCGCAGTGACAGGGGAGCAGGCACAGATACGCAGTATTTT
>-|-|TRBJ2-7|TRBV5-1
CASSLIGTYEQYF
TGCGCCAGCAGCTTGATCGGGACCTACGAGCAGTACTTC
>-|-|TRBJ2-3|TRBV21-1
CASSKDNRDKGATDTQYF
TGTGCCAGCAGCAAAGATAACCGGGACAAGGGAGCCACAGATACGCAGTATTTT
>-|-|TRBJ2-5|TRBV6-5
CASSYRGTDIETQYF
TGTGCCAGCAGTTACCGCGGGACAGACATAGAGACCCAGTACTTC
>-|-|TRBJ1-2|TRBV15
CATSRDRNYGYTF
TGTGCCACCAGCAGAGACCGTAACTATGGCTACACCTTC
>-|-|TRBJ1-1|TRBV5-4
CASSLPGINTEAFF
TGTGCCAGCAGCTTGCCAGGGATTAACACTGAAGCTTTCTTT
>-|-|TRBJ2-3|TRBV10-1
CASSWTQGDTQYF
TGCGCCAGCAGTTGGACTCAAGGAGATACGCAGTATTTT
>-|-|TRBJ1-2|TRBV19
CASIGQGRNYGYTF
TGTGCCAGTATAGGCCAGGGGCGAAACTATGGCTACACCTTC
>-|-|TRBJ1-2|TRBV30
CAWHNQIYGYTF
TGTGCCTGGCACAACCAGATCTATGGCTACACCTTC
>TRBD1|-|TRBJ1-4|TRBV7-9
CASTLSRGTGKEKLFF
TGTGCCAGCACCCTATCCCGCGGGACAGGAAAAGAAAAACTGTTTTTT
>-|-|TRBJ1-4|TRBV7-9
CASSFRFRGGEKLFF
TGTGCCAGCAGCTTCCGGTTCCGCGGAGGTGAAAAACTGTTTTTT
>TRBD1|-|TRBJ2-2|TRBV4-1
CASSHTRQGVGTGELFF
TGCGCCAGCAGCCACACACGACAGGGAGTTGGCACCGGGGAGCTGTTTTTT
>-|-|TRBJ2-3|TRBV15
CATSRDRSRGGLSTDTQYF
TGTGCCACCAGCAGAGATCGGTCTAGGGGGGGCCTTAGCACAGATACGCAGTATTTT
>-|-|TRBJ1-2|TRBV5-4
CASSLAGDYGYTF
TGTGCCAGCAGCTTGGCAGGTGACTATGGCTACACCTTC
>-|-|TRBJ2-7|TRBV9
CASSGRDSSYEQYF
TGTGCCAGCAGCGGCCGGGACTCTTCCTACGAGCAGTACTTC
>TRBD2|once|TRBJ2-5|TRBV18
CASSPGLAGQETQYF
TGTGCCAGCTCACCAGGGCTAGCGGGGCAAGAGACCCAGTACTTC
>TRBD1|-|TRBJ1-1|TRBV6-1
CASSDRGPHSPTEAFF
TGTGCCAGCAGTGACAGGGGGCCCCATTCCCCCACTGAAGCTTTCTTT
>TRBD2|once|TRBJ2-5|TRBV5-4
CASSSASGRQETQYF
TGTGCCAGCAGCTCTGCTAGCGGCCGCCAAGAGACCCAGTACTTC
>TRBD1|-|TRBJ2-3|TRBV19
CASSLTGAGTDTQYF
TGTGCCAGTAGTCTGACAGGGGCGGGCACAGATACGCAGTATTTT
>-|-|TRBJ2-1|TRBV10-3
CATLDEVYEQFF
TGTGCCACCTTAGACGAGGTGTATGAGCAGTTCTTC